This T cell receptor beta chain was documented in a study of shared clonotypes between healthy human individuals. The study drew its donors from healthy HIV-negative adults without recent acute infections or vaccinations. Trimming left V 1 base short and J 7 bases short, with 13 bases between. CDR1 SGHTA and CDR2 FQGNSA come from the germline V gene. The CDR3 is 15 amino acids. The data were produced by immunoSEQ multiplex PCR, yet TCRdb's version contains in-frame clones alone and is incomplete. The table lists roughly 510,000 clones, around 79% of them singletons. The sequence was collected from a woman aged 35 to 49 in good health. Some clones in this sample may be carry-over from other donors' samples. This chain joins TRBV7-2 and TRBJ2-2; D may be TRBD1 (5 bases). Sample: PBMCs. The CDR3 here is CASSLETVPLGELFF. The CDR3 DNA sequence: TGTGCCAGCAGCTTAGAGACAGTTCCTCTCGGGGAGCTGTTTTTT. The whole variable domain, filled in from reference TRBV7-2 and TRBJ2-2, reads GAGVSQSPSNKVTEKGKDVELRCDPISGHTALYWYRQSLGQGLEFLIYFQGNSAPDKSGLPSDRFSAERTGGSVSTLTIQRTQQEDSAVYLCASSLETVPLGELFFGEGSRLTVL.